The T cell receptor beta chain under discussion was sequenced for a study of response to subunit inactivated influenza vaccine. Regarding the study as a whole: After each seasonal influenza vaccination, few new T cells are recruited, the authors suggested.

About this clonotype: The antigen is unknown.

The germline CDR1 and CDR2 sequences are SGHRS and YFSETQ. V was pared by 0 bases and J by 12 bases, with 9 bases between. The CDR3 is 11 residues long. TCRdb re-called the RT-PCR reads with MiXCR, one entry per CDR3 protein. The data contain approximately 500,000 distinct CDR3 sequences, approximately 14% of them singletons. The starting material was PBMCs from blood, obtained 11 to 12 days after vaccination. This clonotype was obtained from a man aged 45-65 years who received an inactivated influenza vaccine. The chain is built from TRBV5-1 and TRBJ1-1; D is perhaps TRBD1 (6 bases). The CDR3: CASSLGQDTFF. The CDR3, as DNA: TGCGCCAGCAGCTTGGGACAGGATACTTTCTTT.